The following is a T cell receptor beta chain sequence with its context. CDR3 size: 16 residues. Trimming stripped 1 base from V and 4 bases from J, with 11 bases between. Germline assignment: CDR1 SGHTA and CDR2 FQGTGA. The data belong to a study of early T cells in non-severe SARS-CoV-2 infection. TCRdb recomputed calls from the 5' RACE reads with MiXCR, one row per CDR3 protein. Among tens of thousands of distinct CDR3 sequences listed, 9% to 15% were seen once. This receptor was identified in an adult who was a healthcare worker with PCR-confirmed SARS-CoV-2 infection or an uninfected control (not recorded which). Sequencing used whole blood. The chain carries TRBV7-3 and TRBJ1-6, with D possibly matching TRBD1 (5 bases). CDR3 bases: TGTGCCAGCAGCTTAATAGGGACCGCTTATAATTCACCCCTCCACTTT. It codes for CASSLIGTAYNSPLHF.